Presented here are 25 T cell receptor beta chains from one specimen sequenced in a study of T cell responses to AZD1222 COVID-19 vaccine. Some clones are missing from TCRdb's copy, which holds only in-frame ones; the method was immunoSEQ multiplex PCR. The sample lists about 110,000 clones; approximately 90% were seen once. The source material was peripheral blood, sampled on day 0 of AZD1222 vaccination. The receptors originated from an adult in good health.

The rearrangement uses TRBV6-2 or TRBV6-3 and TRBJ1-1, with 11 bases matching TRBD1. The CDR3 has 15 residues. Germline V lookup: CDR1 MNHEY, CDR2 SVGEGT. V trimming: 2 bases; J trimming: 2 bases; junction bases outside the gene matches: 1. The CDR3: CASSYGTGGNTEAFF. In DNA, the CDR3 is TGTGCCAGCAGTTACGGGACAGGGGGTAACACTGAAGCTTTCTTT.

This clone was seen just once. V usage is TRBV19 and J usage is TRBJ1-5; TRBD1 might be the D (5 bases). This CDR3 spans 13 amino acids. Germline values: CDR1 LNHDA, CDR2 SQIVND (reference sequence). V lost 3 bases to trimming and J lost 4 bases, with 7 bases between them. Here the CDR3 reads CASSIGGNQPQHF. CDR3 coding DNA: TGTGCCAGTAGTATCGGGGGTAATCAGCCCCAGCATTTT. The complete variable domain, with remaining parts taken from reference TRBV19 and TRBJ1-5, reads DGGITQSPKYLFRKEGQNVTLSCEQNLNHDAMYWYRQDPGQGLRLIYYSQIVNDFQKGDIAEGYSVSREKKESFPLTVTSAQKNPTAFYLCASSIGGNQPQHFGDGTRLSIL.

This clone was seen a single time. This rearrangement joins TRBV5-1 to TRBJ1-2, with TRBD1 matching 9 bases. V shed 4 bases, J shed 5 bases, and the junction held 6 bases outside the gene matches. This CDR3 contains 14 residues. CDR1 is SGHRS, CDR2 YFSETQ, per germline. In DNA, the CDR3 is TGCGCCAGCAGCACGGACAGGGGAAGTTATGGCTACACCTTC. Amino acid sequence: CASSTDRGSYGYTF.

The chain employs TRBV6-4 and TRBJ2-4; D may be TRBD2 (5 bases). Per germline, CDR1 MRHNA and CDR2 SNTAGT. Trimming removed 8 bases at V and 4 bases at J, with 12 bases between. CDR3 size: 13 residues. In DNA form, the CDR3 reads TGTGCCAGCGGTCAGAGACTAAAAAACATTCAGTACTTC. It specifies CASGQRLKNIQYF.

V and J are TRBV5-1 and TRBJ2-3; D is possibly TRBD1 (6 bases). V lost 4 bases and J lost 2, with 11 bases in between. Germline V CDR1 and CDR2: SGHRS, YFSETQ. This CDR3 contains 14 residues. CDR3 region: CASSIRDNTDTQYF. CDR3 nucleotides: TGCGCCAGCAGCATCCGGGACAACACAGATACGCAGTATTTT. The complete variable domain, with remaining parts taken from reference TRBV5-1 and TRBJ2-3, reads KAGVTQTPRYLIKTRGQQVTLSCSPISGHRSVSWYQQTPGQGLQFLFEYFSETQRNKGNFPGRFSGRQFSNSRSEMNVSTLELGDSALYLCASSIRDNTDTQYFGPGTRLTVL.

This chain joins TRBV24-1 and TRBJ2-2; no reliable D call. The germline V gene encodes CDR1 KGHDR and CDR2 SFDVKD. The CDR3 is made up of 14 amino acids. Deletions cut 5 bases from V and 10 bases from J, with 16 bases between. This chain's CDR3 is CATSGAADQAELFF. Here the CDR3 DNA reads TGTGCCACCAGTGGCGCTGCGGACCAGGCGGAGCTGTTTTTT.

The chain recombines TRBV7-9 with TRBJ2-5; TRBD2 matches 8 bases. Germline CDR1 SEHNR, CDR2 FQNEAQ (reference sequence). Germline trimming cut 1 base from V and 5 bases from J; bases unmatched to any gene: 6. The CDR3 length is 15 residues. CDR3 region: CASSLGSGIWETQYF. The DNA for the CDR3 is TGTGCCAGCAGCTTAGGTAGCGGGATTTGGGAGACCCAGTACTTC.

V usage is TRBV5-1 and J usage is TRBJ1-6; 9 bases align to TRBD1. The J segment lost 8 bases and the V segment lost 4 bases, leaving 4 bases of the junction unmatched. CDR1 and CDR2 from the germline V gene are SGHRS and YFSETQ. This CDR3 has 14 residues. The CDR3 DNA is TGCGCCAGCAGCAGGGACAGGGTTGATTCACCCCTCCACTTT. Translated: CASSRDRVDSPLHF. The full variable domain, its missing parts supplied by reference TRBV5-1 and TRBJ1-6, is KAGVTQTPRYLIKTRGQQVTLSCSPISGHRSVSWYQQTPGQGLQFLFEYFSETQRNKGNFPGRFSGRQFSNSRSEMNVSTLELGDSALYLCASSRDRVDSPLHFGNGTRLTVT.

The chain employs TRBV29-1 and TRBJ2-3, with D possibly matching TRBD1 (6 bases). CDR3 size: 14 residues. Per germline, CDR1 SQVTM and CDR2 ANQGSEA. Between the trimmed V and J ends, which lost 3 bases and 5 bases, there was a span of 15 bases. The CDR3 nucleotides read TGCAGCGTTGAGTCAGGGGTTTTAGTAGATACGCAGTATTTT. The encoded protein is CSVESGVLVDTQYF.

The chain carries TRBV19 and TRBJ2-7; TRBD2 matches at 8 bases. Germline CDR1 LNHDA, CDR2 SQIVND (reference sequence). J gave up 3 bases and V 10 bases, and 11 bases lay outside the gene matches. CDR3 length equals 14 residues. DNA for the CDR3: TGTGCCACATCCACCCCGGGACTAGACTACGAGCAGTACTTC. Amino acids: CATSTPGLDYEQYF. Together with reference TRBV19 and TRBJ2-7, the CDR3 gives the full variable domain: DGGITQSPKYLFRKEGQNVTLSCEQNLNHDAMYWYRQDPGQGLRLIYYSQIVNDFQKGDIAEGYSVSREKKESFPLTVTSAQKNPTAFYLCATSTPGLDYEQYFGPGTRLTVT.

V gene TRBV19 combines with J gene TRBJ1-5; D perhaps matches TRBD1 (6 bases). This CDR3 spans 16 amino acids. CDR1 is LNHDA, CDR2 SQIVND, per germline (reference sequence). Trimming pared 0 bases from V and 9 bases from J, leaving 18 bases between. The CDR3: CASSIDRWRGSAPQHF. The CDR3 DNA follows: TGTGCCAGTAGTATAGATCGGTGGAGGGGGAGCGCGCCCCAGCATTTT.

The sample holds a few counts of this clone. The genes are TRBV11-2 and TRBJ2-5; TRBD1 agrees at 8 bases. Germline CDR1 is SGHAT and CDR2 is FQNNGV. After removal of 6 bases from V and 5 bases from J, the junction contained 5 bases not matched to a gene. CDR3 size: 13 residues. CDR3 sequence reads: CASRPGGWETQYF. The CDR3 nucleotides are TGTGCCAGCAGGCCAGGGGGCTGGGAGACCCAGTACTTC.

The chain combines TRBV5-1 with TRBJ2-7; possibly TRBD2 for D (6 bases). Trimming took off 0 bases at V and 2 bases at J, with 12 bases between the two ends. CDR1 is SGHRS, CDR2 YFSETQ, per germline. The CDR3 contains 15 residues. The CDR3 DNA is TGCGCCAGCAGCTTGGCGGGGCTAGCGACCTACGAGCAGTACTTC. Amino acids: CASSLAGLATYEQYF.

Here the CDR3 reads CASSQGDAGVHGYTF. CDR3 sequence (DNA): TGCGCCAGCAGCCAAGGGGATGCGGGGGTGCATGGCTACACCTTC. This chain connects TRBV4-3 to TRBJ1-2; D possibly corresponds to TRBD1 (5 bases). V was pared by 1 base and J by 6 bases, with 15 bases between. CDR1 is LGHNA and CDR2 is YSLEER in the germline V gene. This CDR3 is 15 amino acids long.

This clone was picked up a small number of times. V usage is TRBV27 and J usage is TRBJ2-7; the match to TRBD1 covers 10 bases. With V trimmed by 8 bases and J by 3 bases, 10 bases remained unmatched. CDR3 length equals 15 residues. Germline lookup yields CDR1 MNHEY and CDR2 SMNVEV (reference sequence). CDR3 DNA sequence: TGTGCCAGCTCCCTGGGGGGACAGGGGTTCTACGAGCAGTACTTC. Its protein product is CASSLGGQGFYEQYF.

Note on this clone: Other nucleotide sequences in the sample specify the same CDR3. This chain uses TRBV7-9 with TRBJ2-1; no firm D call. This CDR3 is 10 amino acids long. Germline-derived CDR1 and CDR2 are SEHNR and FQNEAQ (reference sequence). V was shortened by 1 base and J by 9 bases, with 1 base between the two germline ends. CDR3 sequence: CASSLGEQFF. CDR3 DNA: TGTGCCAGCAGCTTAGGTGAGCAGTTCTTC.

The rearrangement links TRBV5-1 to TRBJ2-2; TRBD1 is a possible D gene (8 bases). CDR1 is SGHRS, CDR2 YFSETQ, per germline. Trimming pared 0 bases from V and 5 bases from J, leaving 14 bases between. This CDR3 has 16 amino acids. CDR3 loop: CASSLDGQGGTGELFF. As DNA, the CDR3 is TGCGCCAGCAGCTTGGACGGACAGGGAGGGACCGGGGAGCTGTTTTTT.

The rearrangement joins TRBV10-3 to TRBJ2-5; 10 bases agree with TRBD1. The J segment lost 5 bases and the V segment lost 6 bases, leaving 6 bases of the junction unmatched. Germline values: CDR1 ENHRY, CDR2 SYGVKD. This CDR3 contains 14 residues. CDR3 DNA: TGTGCCATCAGCGGACAGGGGGATTTTGAGACCCAGTACTTC. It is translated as CAISGQGDFETQYF.

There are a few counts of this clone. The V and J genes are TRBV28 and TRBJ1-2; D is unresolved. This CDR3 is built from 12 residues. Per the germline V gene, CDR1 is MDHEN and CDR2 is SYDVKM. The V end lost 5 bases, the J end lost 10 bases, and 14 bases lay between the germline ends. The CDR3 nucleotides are TGTGCCAGCAGTCCACCCTTGCTCGACTACACCTTC. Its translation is CASSPPLLDYTF.

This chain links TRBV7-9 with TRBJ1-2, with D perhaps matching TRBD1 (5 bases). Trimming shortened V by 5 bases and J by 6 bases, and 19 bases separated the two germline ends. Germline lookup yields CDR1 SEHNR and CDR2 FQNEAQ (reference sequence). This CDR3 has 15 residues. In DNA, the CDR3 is TGTGCCAGCAGCGCAGGAACCGGGACTTTGCATGGCTACACCTTC. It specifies CASSAGTGTLHGYTF. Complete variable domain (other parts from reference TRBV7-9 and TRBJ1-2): DTGVSQNPRHKITKRGQNVTFRCDPISEHNRLYWYRQTLGQGPEFLTYFQNEAQLEKSRLLSDRFSAERPKGSFSTLEIQRTEQGDSAMYLCASSAGTGTLHGYTFGSGTRLTVV.

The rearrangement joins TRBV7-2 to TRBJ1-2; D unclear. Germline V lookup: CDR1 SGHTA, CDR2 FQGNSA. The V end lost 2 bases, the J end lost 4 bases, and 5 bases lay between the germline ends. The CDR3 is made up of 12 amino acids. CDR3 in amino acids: CASSLTGYGYTF. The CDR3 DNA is TGTGCCAGCAGCTTAACGGGCTATGGCTACACCTTC.

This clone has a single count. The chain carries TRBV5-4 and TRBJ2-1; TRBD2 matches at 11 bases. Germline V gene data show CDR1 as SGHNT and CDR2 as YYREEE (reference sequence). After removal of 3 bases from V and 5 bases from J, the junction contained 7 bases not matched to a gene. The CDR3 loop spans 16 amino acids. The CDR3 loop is CASSSEVAGGDNEQFF. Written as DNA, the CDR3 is TGTGCCAGCAGCTCTGAGGTAGCGGGAGGGGACAATGAGCAGTTCTTC.

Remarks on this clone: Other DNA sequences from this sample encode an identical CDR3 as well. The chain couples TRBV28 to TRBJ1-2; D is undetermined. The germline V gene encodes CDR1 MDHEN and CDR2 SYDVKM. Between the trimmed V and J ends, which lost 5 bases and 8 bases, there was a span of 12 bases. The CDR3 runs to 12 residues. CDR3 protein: CASSLGGYGYTF. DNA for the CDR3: TGTGCCAGCAGTCTAGGCGGGTACGGCTACACCTTC.

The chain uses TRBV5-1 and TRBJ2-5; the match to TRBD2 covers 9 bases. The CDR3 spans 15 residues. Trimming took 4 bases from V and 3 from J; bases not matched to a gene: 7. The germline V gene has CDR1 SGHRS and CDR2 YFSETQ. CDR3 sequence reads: CASSTRTSEKETQYF. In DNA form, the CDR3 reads TGCGCCAGCAGCACCCGGACTAGCGAGAAAGAGACCCAGTACTTC.

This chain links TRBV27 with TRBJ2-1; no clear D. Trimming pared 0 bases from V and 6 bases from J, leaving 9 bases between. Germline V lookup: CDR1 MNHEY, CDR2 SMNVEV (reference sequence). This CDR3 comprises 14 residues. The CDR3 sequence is CASSLSDFANEQFF. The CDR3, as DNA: TGTGCCAGCAGTTTATCAGACTTTGCCAATGAGCAGTTCTTC.